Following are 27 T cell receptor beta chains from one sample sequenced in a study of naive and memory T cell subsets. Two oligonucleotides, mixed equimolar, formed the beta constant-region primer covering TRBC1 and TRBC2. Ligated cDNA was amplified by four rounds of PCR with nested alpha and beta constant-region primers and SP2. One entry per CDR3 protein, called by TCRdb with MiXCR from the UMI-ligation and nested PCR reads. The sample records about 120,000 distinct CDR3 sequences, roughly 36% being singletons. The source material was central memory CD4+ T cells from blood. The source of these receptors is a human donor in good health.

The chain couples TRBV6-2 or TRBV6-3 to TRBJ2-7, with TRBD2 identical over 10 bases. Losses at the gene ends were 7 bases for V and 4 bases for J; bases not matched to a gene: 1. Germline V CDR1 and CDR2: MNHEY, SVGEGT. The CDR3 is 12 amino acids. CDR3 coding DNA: TGTGCCAGCACTAGCGGGAGATACGAGCAGTACTTC. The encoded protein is CASTSGRYEQYF.

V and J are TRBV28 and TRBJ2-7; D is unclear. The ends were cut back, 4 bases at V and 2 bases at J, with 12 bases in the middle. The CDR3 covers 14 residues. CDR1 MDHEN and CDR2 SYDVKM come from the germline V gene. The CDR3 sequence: CASSSPFGAYEQYF. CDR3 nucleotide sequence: TGTGCCAGCAGTTCCCCGTTCGGCGCCTACGAGCAGTACTTC.

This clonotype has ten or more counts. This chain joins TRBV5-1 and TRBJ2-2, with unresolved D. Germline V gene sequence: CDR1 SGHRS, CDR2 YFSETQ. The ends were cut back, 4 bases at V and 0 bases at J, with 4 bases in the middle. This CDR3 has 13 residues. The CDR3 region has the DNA TGCGCCAGCAGCCAGTCGAACACCGGGGAGCTGTTTTTT. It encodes CASSQSNTGELFF. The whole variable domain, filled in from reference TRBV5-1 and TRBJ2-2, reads KAGVTQTPRYLIKTRGQQVTLSCSPISGHRSVSWYQQTPGQGLQFLFEYFSETQRNKGNFPGRFSGRQFSNSRSEMNVSTLELGDSALYLCASSQSNTGELFFGEGSRLTVL.

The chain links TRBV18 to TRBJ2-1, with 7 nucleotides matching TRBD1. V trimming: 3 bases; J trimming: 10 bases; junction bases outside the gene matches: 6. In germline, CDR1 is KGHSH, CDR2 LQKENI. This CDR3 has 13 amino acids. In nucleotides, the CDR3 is TGTGCCAGCTCACCGAACAGGGGAGACGAGCAGTTCTTC. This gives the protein CASSPNRGDEQFF.

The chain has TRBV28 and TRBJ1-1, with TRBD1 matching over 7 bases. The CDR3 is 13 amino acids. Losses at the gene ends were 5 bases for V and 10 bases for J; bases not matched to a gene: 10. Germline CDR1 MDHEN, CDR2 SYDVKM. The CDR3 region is CASSAGTEGRAFF. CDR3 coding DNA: TGTGCCAGCAGTGCCGGGACAGAGGGGCGAGCTTTCTTT.

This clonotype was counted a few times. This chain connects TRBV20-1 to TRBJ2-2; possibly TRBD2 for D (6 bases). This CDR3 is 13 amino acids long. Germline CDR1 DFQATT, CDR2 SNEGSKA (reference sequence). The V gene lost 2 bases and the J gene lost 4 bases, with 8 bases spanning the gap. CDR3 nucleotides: TGCAGTGCTAGAAACGGGGGCACCGGGGAGCTGTTTTTT. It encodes CSARNGGTGELFF.

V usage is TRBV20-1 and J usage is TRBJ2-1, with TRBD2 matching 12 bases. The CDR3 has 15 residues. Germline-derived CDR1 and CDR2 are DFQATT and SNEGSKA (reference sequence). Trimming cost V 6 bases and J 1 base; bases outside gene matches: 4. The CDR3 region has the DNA TGCAGTGCCGCAGGGACTAGCGGGTCCTACAATGAGCAGTTCTTC. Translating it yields CSAAGTSGSYNEQFF.

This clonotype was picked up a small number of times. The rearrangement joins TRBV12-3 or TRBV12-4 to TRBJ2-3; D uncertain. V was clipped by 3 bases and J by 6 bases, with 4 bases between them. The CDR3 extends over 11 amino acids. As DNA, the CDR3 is TGTGCCAGCAGTTTTTTGGATACGCAGTATTTT. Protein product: CASSFLDTQYF.

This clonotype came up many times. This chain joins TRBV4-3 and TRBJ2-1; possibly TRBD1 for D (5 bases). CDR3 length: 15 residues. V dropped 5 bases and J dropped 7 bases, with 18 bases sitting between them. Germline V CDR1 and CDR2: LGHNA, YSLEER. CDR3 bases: TGCGCCAGCAGCTCAGGGTTTACTGTGGGGAATGAGCAGTTCTTC. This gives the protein CASSSGFTVGNEQFF.

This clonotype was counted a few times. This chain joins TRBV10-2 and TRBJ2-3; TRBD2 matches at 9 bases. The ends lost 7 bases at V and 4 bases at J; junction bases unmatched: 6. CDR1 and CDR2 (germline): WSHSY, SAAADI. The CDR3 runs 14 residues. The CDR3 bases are TGCGCCAGCAATGCGGGAGGGCCAGCAGATACGCAGTATTTT. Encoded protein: CASNAGGPADTQYF.

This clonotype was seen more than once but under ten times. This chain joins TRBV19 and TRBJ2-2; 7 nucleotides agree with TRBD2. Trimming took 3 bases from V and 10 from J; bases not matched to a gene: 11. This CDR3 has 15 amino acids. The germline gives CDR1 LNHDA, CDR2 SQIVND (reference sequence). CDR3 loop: CASSIAGRGTEELFF. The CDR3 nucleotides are TGTGCCAGTAGTATCGCGGGGAGGGGAACGGAGGAGCTGTTTTTT.

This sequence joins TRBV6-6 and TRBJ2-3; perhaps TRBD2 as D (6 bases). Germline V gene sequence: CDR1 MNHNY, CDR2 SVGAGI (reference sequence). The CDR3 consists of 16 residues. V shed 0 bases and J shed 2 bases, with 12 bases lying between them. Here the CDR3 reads CASSYSPGDLTDTQYF. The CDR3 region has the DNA TGTGCCAGCAGTTACTCTCCGGGAGACCTCACAGATACGCAGTATTTT.

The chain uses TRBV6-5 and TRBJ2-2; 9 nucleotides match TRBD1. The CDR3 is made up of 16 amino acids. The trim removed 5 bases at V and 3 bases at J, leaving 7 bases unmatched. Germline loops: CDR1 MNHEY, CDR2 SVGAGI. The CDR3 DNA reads TGTGCCAGCAGTCCCGGACAGGGGCGGCACACCGGGGAGCTGTTTTTT. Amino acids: CASSPGQGRHTGELFF.

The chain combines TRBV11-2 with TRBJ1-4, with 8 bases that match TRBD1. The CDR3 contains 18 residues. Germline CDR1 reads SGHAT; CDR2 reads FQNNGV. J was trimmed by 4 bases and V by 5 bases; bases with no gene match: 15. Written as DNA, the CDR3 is TGTGCCAGCAGCCGACCGGGGCTGGGACAGGCCGATAATGAAAAACTGTTTTTT. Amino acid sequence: CASSRPGLGQADNEKLFF.

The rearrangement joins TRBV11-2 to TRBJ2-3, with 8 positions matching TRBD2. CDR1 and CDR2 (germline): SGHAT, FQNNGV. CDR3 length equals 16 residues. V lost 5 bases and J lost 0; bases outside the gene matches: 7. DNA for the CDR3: TGTGCCAGCAGCCCCCGACTAGCGTATAGCACAGATACGCAGTATTTT. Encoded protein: CASSPRLAYSTDTQYF.

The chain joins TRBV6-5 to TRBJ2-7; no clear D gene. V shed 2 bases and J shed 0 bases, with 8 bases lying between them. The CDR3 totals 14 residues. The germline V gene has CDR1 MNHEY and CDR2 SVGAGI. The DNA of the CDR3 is TGTGCCAGCAGTTACGGTGGGAACTCCTACGAGCAGTACTTC. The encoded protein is CASSYGGNSYEQYF.

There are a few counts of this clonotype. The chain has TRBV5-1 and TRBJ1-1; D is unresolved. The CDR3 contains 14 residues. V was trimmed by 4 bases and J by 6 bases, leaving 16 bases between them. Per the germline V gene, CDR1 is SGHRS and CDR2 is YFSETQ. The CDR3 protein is CASSRVENRAEAFF. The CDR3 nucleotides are TGCGCCAGCAGCCGGGTGGAGAACCGGGCTGAAGCTTTCTTT.

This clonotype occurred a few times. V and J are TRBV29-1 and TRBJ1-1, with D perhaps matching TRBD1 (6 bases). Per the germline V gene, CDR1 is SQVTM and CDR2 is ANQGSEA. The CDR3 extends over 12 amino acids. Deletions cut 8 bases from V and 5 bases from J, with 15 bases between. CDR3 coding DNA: TGCAGCACAAATGGGGGCAATACTGAAGCTTTCTTT. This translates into CSTNGGNTEAFF.

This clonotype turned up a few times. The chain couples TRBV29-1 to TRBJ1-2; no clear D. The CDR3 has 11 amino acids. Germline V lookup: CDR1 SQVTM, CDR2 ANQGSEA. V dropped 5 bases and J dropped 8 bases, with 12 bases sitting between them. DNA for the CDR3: TGCAGCGTTCGGACTACCGGCGGCTACACCTTC. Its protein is CSVRTTGGYTF.

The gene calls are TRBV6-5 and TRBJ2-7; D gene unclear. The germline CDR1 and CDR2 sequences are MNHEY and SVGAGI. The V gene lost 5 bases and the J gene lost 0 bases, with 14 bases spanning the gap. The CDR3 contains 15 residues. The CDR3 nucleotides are TGTGCCAGCAGTCCTGGCGGTCTTTACTCCTACGAGCAGTACTTC. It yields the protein CASSPGGLYSYEQYF.

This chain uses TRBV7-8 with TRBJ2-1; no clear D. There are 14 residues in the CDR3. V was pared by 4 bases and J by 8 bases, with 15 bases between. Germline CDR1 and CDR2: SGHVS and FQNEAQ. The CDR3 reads CASSYHPAVDEQFF. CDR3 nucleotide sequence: TGTGCCAGCAGCTATCACCCTGCGGTGGATGAGCAGTTCTTC.

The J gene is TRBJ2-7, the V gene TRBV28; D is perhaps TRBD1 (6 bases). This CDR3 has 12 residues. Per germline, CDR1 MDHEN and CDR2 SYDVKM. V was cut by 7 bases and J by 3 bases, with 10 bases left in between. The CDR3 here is CASNQGHYEQYF. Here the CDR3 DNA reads TGTGCCAGCAACCAGGGGCACTACGAGCAGTACTTC.

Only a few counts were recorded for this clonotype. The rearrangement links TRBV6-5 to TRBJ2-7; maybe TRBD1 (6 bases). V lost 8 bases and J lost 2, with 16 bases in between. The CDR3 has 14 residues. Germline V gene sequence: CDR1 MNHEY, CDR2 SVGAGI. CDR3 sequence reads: CASSLQGQPYEQYF. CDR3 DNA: TGTGCCAGCTCGCTACAGGGCCAACCCTACGAGCAGTACTTC.

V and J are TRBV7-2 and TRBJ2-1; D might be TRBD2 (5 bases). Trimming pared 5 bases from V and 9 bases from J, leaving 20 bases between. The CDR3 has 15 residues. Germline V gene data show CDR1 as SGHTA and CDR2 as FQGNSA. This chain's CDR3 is CASSPPSHRGGEQFF. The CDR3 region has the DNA TGTGCCAGCAGCCCGCCTAGCCACCGAGGAGGTGAGCAGTTCTTC.

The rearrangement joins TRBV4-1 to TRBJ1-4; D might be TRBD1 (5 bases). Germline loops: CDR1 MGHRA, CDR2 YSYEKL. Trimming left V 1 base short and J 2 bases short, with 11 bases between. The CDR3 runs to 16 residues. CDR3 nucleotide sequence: TGCGCCAGCAGCCAAGCACAAGGGGTGACTAATGAAAAACTGTTTTTT. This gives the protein CASSQAQGVTNEKLFF.

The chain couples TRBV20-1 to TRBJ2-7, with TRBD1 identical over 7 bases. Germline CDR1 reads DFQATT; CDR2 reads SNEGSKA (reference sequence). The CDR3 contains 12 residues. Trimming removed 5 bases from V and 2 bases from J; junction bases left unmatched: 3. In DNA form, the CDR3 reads TGCAGTGCTGTGACAGGGCCCTACGAGCAGTACTTC. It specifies CSAVTGPYEQYF.

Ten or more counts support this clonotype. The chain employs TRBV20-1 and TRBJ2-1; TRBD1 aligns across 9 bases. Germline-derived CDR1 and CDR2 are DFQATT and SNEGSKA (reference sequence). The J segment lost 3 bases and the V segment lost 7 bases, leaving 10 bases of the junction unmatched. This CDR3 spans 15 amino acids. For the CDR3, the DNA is TGCAGTGTCGGAAAACAGGGGGCCCTCTACAATGAGCAGTTCTTC. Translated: CSVGKQGALYNEQFF.